A selection of T cell receptor beta chains follows, all from one sample in a study of T cell repertoires in cytomegalovirus infection. One entry per CDR3 protein results from TCRdb running MiXCR on the reads. The table has some 30,000 distinct CDR3 sequences, 15% to 20% seen once. Their antigens are not known. The sequences come from CD8+ T cells from cultured PBMCs, collected from culture after CMV antigen stimulation. Receptor source: a human donor in good health (CMV status not recorded). Some clones in this sample may be carry-over from other donors' samples. The CDR3 runs from the conserved cysteine through the conserved F or W. A D gene is named only where the DNA matches it firmly. The size of a clone is reported for some rows only, either as once, few or many, or as a class for expanded clones.

>TRBJ1-2|TRBD1|few|TRBV9
CASSTQGAGYGYTF
TGTGCCAGCAGCACCCAGGGGGCTGGCTATGGCTACACCTTC
>TRBJ2-1|TRBD2|NA|TRBV28
CASTQGAGEYNEQFF
TGTGCCAGCACCCAAGGAGCGGGAGAGTACAATGAGCAGTTCTTC
>TRBJ2-3|TRBD1|NA|TRBV7-2
CASSLPDREHRSTDTQYF
TGTGCCAGCAGCTTACCGGACAGGGAACATCGTAGCACAGATACGCAGTATTTT
>TRBJ1-5|NA|few|TRBV5-6
CASSLGPGREPQHF
TGTGCCAGCAGCTTGGGACCAGGGCGGGAGCCCCAGCATTTT
>TRBJ2-1|NA|many|TRBV27
CASSPNRNEQFF
TGTGCCAGCAGTCCAAACCGCAATGAGCAGTTCTTC
>TRBJ2-7|NA|NA|TRBV2
CASTFHHEQYF
TGTGCCAGTACCTTCCACCACGAGCAGTACTTC
>TRBJ2-3|TRBD1|NA|TRBV20-1
CSAPPRGSGGSDTQYF
TGCAGTGCCCCCCCGAGAGGGTCAGGGGGTTCAGATACGCAGTATTTT
>TRBJ1-1|TRBD1|NA|TRBV12-3/TRBV12-4
CASRQTGITEAFF
TGTGCCAGCAGACAGACAGGGATCACTGAAGCTTTCTTT
>TRBJ2-7|NA|NA|TRBV7-2
CASSPSGGRLSYEQYF
TGTGCCAGCAGCCCATCGGGGGGCAGACTCTCCTACGAGCAGTACTTC
>TRBJ1-1|NA|NA|TRBV4-1
CASSLLRGETEAFF
TGCGCCAGCAGCCTACTCAGGGGCGAGACTGAAGCTTTCTTT
>TRBJ2-5|TRBD2|NA|TRBV7-8
CASSPLSGAAETQYF
TGTGCCAGCAGCCCACTTAGCGGGGCGGCGGAGACCCAGTACTTC
>TRBJ2-5|NA|few|TRBV7-8
CASSSPALLKETQYF
TGTGCCAGCAGCTCCCCAGCCCTATTAAAAGAGACCCAGTACTTC
>TRBJ1-5|NA|NA|TRBV19
CASSIMGGRTEPQHF
TGTGCCAGTAGTATAATGGGGGGCAGGACGGAGCCCCAGCATTTT
>TRBJ2-1|NA|NA|TRBV7-9
CASKRSDNEQFF
TGTGCCAGCAAAAGAAGTGACAATGAGCAGTTCTTC
>TRBJ2-7|NA|few|TRBV4-1
CASSQDPEGAAGEQYF
TGCGCCAGCAGCCAAGATCCGGAGGGGGCAGCAGGGGAGCAGTACTTC
>TRBJ2-3|NA|few|TRBV7-2
CASSLEGGEDTQYF
TGTGCCAGCAGCTTAGAAGGGGGGGAAGATACGCAGTATTTT
>TRBJ1-1|NA|few|TRBV7-3
CASSLTRFGNEAFF
TGTGCCAGCAGCTTAACCCGCTTTGGGAATGAAGCTTTCTTT